Presented here are 22 T cell receptor beta chains from one specimen sequenced in a study of shared clonotypes between healthy human individuals. Data came from immunoSEQ multiplex PCR; TCRdb stores just in-frame clones and leaves some out. In the table there are under 300,000 clones, approximately 65% of which are singletons. Material: memory CD4+ T cells sorted from blood. Sample subset: CD45RA-negative fraction. The receptor source for this set is a man aged 30-40 years in good health.

J is TRBJ2-3 and V is TRBV5-1; D possibly matches TRBD1 or TRBD2 (5 bases each). This CDR3 has 15 residues. Looked up from germline, CDR1 is SGHRS and CDR2 is YFSETQ. Trimming pared 0 bases from V and 0 bases from J, leaving 8 bases between. The CDR3 DNA reads TGCGCCAGCAGCTTGGACGGGGCAAGCACAGATACGCAGTATTTT. As protein: CASSLDGASTDTQYF.

The chain joins TRBV14 to TRBJ2-5; D might be TRBD2 (6 bases). The CDR3 contains 15 residues. Looked up from germline, CDR1 is SGHDN and CDR2 is FVKESK. Trimming removed 1 base at V and 3 bases at J, with 12 bases between. The CDR3 sequence is CASSQGGLIKETQYF. The CDR3 bases are TGTGCCAGCAGCCAAGGGGGACTTATAAAAGAGACCCAGTACTTC.

This clone was detected a few times. This sequence joins TRBV7-2 and TRBJ1-2; the D is unclear. The germline V gene encodes CDR1 SGHTA and CDR2 FQGNSA. This CDR3 spans 13 amino acids. The ends were cut back, 5 bases at V and 2 bases at J, with 9 bases in the middle. In DNA, the CDR3 is TGTGCCAGCAGCACCGTGAACAACTATGGCTACACCTTC. It translates to CASSTVNNYGYTF.

The V call is TRBV7-9, the J call TRBJ2-5; 12 bases are shared with TRBD2. Trimming at V came to 8 bases and at J to 2 bases, leaving 3 bases not matched to a gene. Germline CDR1 SEHNR, CDR2 FQNEAQ (reference sequence). The CDR3 is made up of 14 amino acids. The chain's CDR3 is CASSGTSGQETQYF. CDR3 nucleotide sequence: TGTGCCAGCTCGGGGACTAGCGGGCAAGAGACCCAGTACTTC.

This chain links TRBV10-3 with TRBJ2-1; no clear D. CDR1 is ENHRY and CDR2 is SYGVKD in the germline V gene. V lost 6 bases, J lost 6 bases, and 12 bases lay in between. This CDR3 region has 13 residues. The CDR3 DNA reads as TGTGCCATCAGCGTTAAAGGGCTCAATGAGCAGTTCTTC. Protein: CAISVKGLNEQFF.

The gene calls are TRBV5-4 and TRBJ2-5; 7 nucleotides match TRBD2. From germline, CDR1 is SGHNT and CDR2 YYREEE (reference sequence). Trimming took 2 bases from V and 9 from J; bases not matched to a gene: 1. The CDR3 extends over 11 amino acids. Here the CDR3 reads CASSFRGAQYF. In nucleotides, the CDR3 is TGTGCCAGCAGCTTTCGGGGGGCCCAGTACTTC.

The rearrangement uses TRBV6-5 and TRBJ2-7, with D possibly matching TRBD2 (5 bases). This CDR3 is built from 13 residues. The ends were cut back, 6 bases at V and 2 bases at J, with 11 bases in the middle. Germline V CDR1 and CDR2: MNHEY, SVGAGI. CDR3 sequence (DNA): TGTGCCAGCAGCCAAAATAGCGCCTACGAGCAGTACTTC. It specifies CASSQNSAYEQYF.

The V and J genes are TRBV5-5 and TRBJ1-2; 10 bases match TRBD1. This CDR3 spans 14 amino acids. CDR1 and CDR2 (germline): SGHKS, YYEKEE (reference sequence). Germline trimming cut 4 bases from V and 5 bases from J; bases unmatched to any gene: 5. The DNA for the CDR3 is TGTGCCAGCAGCATCCGGACAGGGGGTTATGGCTACACCTTC. Its protein product is CASSIRTGGYGYTF. The full variable domain, rest sourced from reference TRBV5-5 and TRBJ1-2, is DAGVTQSPTHLIKTRGQQVTLRCSPISGHKSVSWYQQVLGQGPQFIFQYYEKEERGRGNFPDRFSARQFPNYSSELNVNALLLGDSALYLCASSIRTGGYGYTFGSGTRLTVV.

The CDR3 protein is CASSPNGGALGYTF. The CDR3 DNA is TGTGCCAGCAGCCCAAATGGGGGGGCTCTTGGCTACACCTTC. The gene calls are TRBV11-2 and TRBJ1-2, with D maybe TRBD1 (6 bases). CDR3 length: 14 amino acids. The V gene's germline CDR1 is SGHAT and CDR2 FQNNGV. Trimming cost V 5 bases and J 7 bases, with 17 bases left between them.

CDR3 in DNA: TGTGCCAGCAGTAAGAGCCCGGACAATGAGCAGTTCTTC. Its protein is CASSKSPDNEQFF. The rearrangement uses TRBV2 and TRBJ2-1; D not resolved. The CDR3 spans 13 residues. From germline, CDR1 is SNHLY and CDR2 FYNNEI. Trimming removed 5 bases at V and 5 bases at J, with 10 bases between. Based on the CDR3 plus reference TRBV2 and TRBJ2-1, the full variable domain is EPEVTQTPSHQVTQMGQEVILRCVPISNHLYFYWYRQILGQKVEFLVSFYNNEISEKSEIFDDQFSVERPDGSNFTLKIRSTKLEDSAMYFCASSKSPDNEQFFGPGTRLTVL.

The chain recombines TRBV1 with TRBJ2-3. TRBV1 is given as a pseudogene. The CDR3 length is 15 residues. The CDR3: CTSSRTRLSTDTQYF. The CDR3 bases are TGCACCAGCAGCCGCACCCGGCTTAGCACAGATACGCAGTATTTT.

The chain links TRBV2 to TRBJ2-3; TRBD2 agrees at 12 bases. The junction had 24 bases not matched to a gene; V was cut back by 6 bases and J by 2 bases. This CDR3 region has 22 residues. The V gene's germline CDR1 is SNHLY and CDR2 FYNNEI. The CDR3 here is CASRAPLGQRDASGRATDTQYF. In DNA, the CDR3 is TGTGCCAGCAGGGCCCCCTTGGGACAGAGAGATGCTAGCGGGAGGGCCACAGATACGCAGTATTTT.

This clone was seen many times. The rearrangement links TRBV7-2 to TRBJ2-1, with D perhaps given as TRBD1 or TRBD2 (5 bases each). Per the germline V gene, CDR1 is SGHTA and CDR2 is FQGNSA. V lost 5 bases to trimming and J lost 1 base, with 12 bases between them. This CDR3 is 15 amino acids long. CDR3 loop: CASSQGPASYNEQFF. CDR3 bases: TGTGCCAGCAGCCAGGGACCCGCGTCCTACAATGAGCAGTTCTTC.

The chain joins TRBV5-1 to TRBJ2-5; a possible D gene is TRBD1 (8 bases). Germline CDR1 is SGHRS and CDR2 is YFSETQ. CDR3 length: 14 amino acids. V gave up 5 bases and J gave up 5 bases, with 16 bases separating them. DNA for the CDR3: TGCGCCAGCAGGACAGGGGAGGGACGGGAGACCCAGTACTTC. As protein: CASRTGEGRETQYF.

The chain combines TRBV5-1 with TRBJ2-3, with D maybe TRBD1 (6 bases). The CDR3 is made up of 13 amino acids. Trimming cost V 6 bases and J 4 bases, with 12 bases left between them. Germline CDR1 and CDR2: SGHRS and YFSETQ. The CDR3 DNA sequence: TGCGCCAGCACCCACCAGGGGCCAGATACGCAGTATTTT. It codes for CASTHQGPDTQYF.

In this sample, this clone turned up a few times. V is TRBV5-6 and J is TRBJ1-2, with 8 bases matching TRBD1. V dropped 2 bases and J dropped 4; count of bases not matched to a gene: 7. CDR1 and CDR2 from the germline V gene are SGHDT and YYEEEE. This CDR3 has 15 residues. CDR3 sequence reads: CASSFRQGKVYGYTF. CDR3 DNA sequence: TGTGCCAGCAGCTTCCGACAGGGGAAGGTCTATGGCTACACCTTC. Together with reference TRBV5-6 and TRBJ1-2, the CDR3 gives the full variable domain: DAGVTQSPTHLIKTRGQQVTLRCSPKSGHDTVSWYQQALGQGPQFIFQYYEEEERQRGNFPDRFSGHQFPNYSSELNVNALLLGDSALYLCASSFRQGKVYGYTFGSGTRLTVV.

Written as DNA, the CDR3 is TGCGCCACATTGGGGATGGCGGGGGGCTCCTACGAGCAGTACTTC. Protein product: CATLGMAGGSYEQYF. J is TRBJ2-7 and V is TRBV10-1; 8 nucleotides agree with TRBD2. Germline V gene lookup returns CDR1 WNHNN and CDR2 SYGVQD (reference sequence). The CDR3 spans 15 residues. The trim removed 10 bases at V and 0 bases at J, leaving 11 bases unmatched.

V gene TRBV15 combines with J gene TRBJ1-5; D gene unclear. V shed 0 bases and J shed 3 bases, with 9 bases lying between them. The CDR3 totals 15 residues. Germline V gives CDR1 LNHNV, CDR2 YYDKDF (reference sequence). This CDR3 is CATSRDWQSNQPQHF. CDR3 bases: TGTGCCACCAGCAGAGATTGGCAGTCCAATCAGCCCCAGCATTTT.

This clone has only one observation. Because it lacks the conserved phenylalanine or tryptophan at the end, this CDR3 is likely a read error. The DNA is left out, because the CDR3 cannot be placed on it with certainty; the CDR3 is given as TCRdb lists it. The chain is built from TRBV28 and TRBJ1-1; no DNA check was done on the table's D call, TRBD1. The CDR3 length is 13 residues, termini included. The germline V gene has CDR1 MDHEN and CDR2 SYDVKM. The CDR3 loop is CASSPRTGASISA.

This clone was observed many times. The chain uses TRBV28 and TRBJ1-4; TRBD1 might be the D (5 bases). The CDR3 covers 18 residues. The germline V gene encodes CDR1 MDHEN and CDR2 SYDVKM. V lost 6 bases to trimming and J lost 7 bases, with 27 bases between them. This chain's CDR3 is CASSPLSLQGVLGEKLFF. DNA of the CDR3: TGTGCCAGCAGCCCATTATCACTTCAAGGGGTGTTGGGTGAAAAACTGTTTTTT.

This clone was counted between two and nine times. The chain joins TRBV19 to TRBJ2-6, with D perhaps matching TRBD1 (5 bases). V shed 7 bases and J shed 0 bases, with 19 bases lying between them. There are 18 residues in the CDR3. CDR1 and CDR2 (germline): LNHDA, SQIVND (reference sequence). The CDR3 DNA follows: TGTGCCAGTACAGTAGACAGAAGATTTTTCTCTGGGGCCAACGTCCTGACTTTC. It yields the protein CASTVDRRFFSGANVLTF.

The genes are TRBV5-1 and TRBJ2-3; possible D gene TRBD2, 5 bases. Germline values: CDR1 SGHRS, CDR2 YFSETQ. Trimming removed 2 bases from V and 4 bases from J, with 8 bases in between. The CDR3 sequence is 13 residues long. In DNA, the CDR3 is TGCGCCAGCAGCTTCAGCGGACCAGATACGCAGTATTTT. Its protein is CASSFSGPDTQYF.